These T cell receptor beta chains were read from a single sample in a study of CD8 T cells in Susac syndrome. TCRdb fed the immunoSEQ multiplex PCR reads into MiXCR, producing one record per CDR3 protein. The data contain about 300,000 distinct CDR3 sequences, 89% of them singletons. The sequenced sample was CD8+ T cells from PBMCs. These receptors were obtained from a human donor with multiple sclerosis. Both conserved end residues are part of each CDR3. Each record gives: V gene, clone size, D gene, J gene, CDR3 DNA, CDR3 protein. A D gene is named only where the DNA matches it firmly. Not every row has a clone size; where given, it reads once, few, many or a size class.

V gene: TRBV4-1
clone size: -
D gene: TRBD1
J gene: TRBJ2-7
CDR3 DNA: TGCGCCAGCAGCCAAGAGGGACAGGCCCACTGGGAGCAGTACTTC
CDR3 protein: CASSQEGQAHWEQYF

V gene: TRBV2
clone size: once
D gene: -
J gene: TRBJ2-3
CDR3 DNA: TGTGCCAGCAGTGACCGAGGGTCCCACACAGATACGCAGTATTTT
CDR3 protein: CASSDRGSHTDTQYF

V gene: TRBV9
clone size: -
D gene: TRBD1
J gene: TRBJ2-1
CDR3 DNA: TGTGCCAGCAGCGTACGCCGGGACAGGGCTTACAATGAGCAGTTCTTC
CDR3 protein: CASSVRRDRAYNEQFF

V gene: TRBV7-8
clone size: -
D gene: -
J gene: TRBJ2-1
CDR3 DNA: TGTGCCAGCTTCGGGGCGGGGGCAAATGAGCAGTTCTTC
CDR3 protein: CASFGAGANEQFF

V gene: TRBV5-1
clone size: -
D gene: TRBD2
J gene: TRBJ2-7
CDR3 DNA: TGCGCCAGCAGCGCTACTAGCGGGAGTCTGGGAGAGCAGTACTTC
CDR3 protein: CASSATSGSLGEQYF

V gene: TRBV4-3
clone size: once
D gene: -
J gene: TRBJ2-1
CDR3 DNA: TGCGCCAGCAGCCAAAGGAACGGGGGCGGGTTCGACAATGAGCAGTTCTTC
CDR3 protein: CASSQRNGGGFDNEQFF

V gene: TRBV5-1
clone size: -
D gene: -
J gene: TRBJ2-7
CDR3 DNA: TGCGCCAGCCGACAGTCGTTCTCCTACGAGCAGTACTTC
CDR3 protein: CASRQSFSYEQYF

V gene: TRBV5-1
clone size: -
D gene: -
J gene: TRBJ2-1
CDR3 DNA: TGCGCCAGCAGCTTGGGGGGCTATGAATCCTACAATGAGCAGTTCTTC
CDR3 protein: CASSLGGYESYNEQFF

V gene: TRBV9
clone size: once
D gene: -
J gene: TRBJ2-7
CDR3 DNA: TGTGCCAGCAGCGCGACCGGGACGGCCTACTACGAGCAGTACTTC
CDR3 protein: CASSATGTAYYEQYF

V gene: TRBV12-3/TRBV12-4
clone size: -
D gene: -
J gene: TRBJ2-1
CDR3 DNA: TGTGCCAGCAGTTTCGGGGACGACAGAAACAATGAGCAGTTCTTC
CDR3 protein: CASSFGDDRNNEQFF

V gene: TRBV6-6
clone size: -
D gene: -
J gene: TRBJ1-2
CDR3 DNA: TGTGCCAGCAGTTTGACTCGGGACGGAGCTAACTATGGCTACACCTTC
CDR3 protein: CASSLTRDGANYGYTF

V gene: TRBV28
clone size: -
D gene: TRBD1
J gene: TRBJ1-2
CDR3 DNA: TGTGCCAGCAGTTTGGGGACAGCGAGCTACACCTTC
CDR3 protein: CASSLGTASYTF

V gene: TRBV30
clone size: -
D gene: -
J gene: TRBJ2-7
CDR3 DNA: TGTGCCTGGAGTGTACTTCGGGGGGCGAGCTACGAGCAGTACTTC
CDR3 protein: CAWSVLRGASYEQYF

V gene: TRBV6-5
clone size: -
D gene: TRBD1
J gene: TRBJ1-1
CDR3 DNA: TGTGCCAGCATTCCAAACAGGGGGGAAGCTTTCTTT
CDR3 protein: CASIPNRGEAFF